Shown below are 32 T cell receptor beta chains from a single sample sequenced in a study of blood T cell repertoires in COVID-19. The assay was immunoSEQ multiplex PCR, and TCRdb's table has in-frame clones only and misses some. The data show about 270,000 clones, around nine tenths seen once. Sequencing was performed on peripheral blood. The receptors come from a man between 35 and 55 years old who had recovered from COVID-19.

The CDR3 loop reads CASTEGPHRSSYNEQFF. CDR3 in DNA: TGTGCCAGCACTGAGGGTCCCCACCGTAGCTCCTACAATGAGCAGTTCTTC. The chain combines TRBV9 with TRBJ2-1, with D maybe TRBD2 (5 bases). The CDR3 spans 17 residues. Germline V CDR1 and CDR2: SGDLS, YYNGEE. Trimming removed 6 bases at V and 0 bases at J, with 19 bases between. Full variable domain (rest looked up from reference TRBV9 and TRBJ2-1): DSGVTQTPKHLITATGQRVTLRCSPRSGDLSVYWYQQSLDQGLQFLIQYYNGEERAKGNILERFSAQQFPDLHSELNLSSLELGDSALYFCASTEGPHRSSYNEQFFGPGTRLTVL.

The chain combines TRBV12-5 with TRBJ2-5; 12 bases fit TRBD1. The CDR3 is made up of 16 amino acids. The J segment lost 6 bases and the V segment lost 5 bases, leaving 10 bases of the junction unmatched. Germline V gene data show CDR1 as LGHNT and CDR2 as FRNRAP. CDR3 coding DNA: TGTGCTAGTGGTCCGTCCGGGACAGGGGGCGTAAAGACCCAGTACTTC. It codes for CASGPSGTGGVKTQYF.

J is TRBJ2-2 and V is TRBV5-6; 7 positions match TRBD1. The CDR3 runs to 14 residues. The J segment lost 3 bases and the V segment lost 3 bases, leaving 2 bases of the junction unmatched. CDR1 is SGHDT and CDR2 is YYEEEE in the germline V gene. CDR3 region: CASSSTGYTGELFF. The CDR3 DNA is TGTGCCAGCAGCTCGACAGGGTACACCGGGGAGCTGTTTTTT.

CDR3 coding DNA: TGTGCCACCAGCCTTGCCGGCCAGGGGGCTGGTGGCTACACCTTC. As protein: CATSLAGQGAGGYTF. This chain links TRBV15 with TRBJ1-2; 8 nucleotides line up with TRBD1. CDR1 is LNHNV, CDR2 YYDKDF, per germline (reference sequence). V lost 5 bases, J lost 7 bases, and 12 bases stayed unmatched. This CDR3 region has 15 residues.

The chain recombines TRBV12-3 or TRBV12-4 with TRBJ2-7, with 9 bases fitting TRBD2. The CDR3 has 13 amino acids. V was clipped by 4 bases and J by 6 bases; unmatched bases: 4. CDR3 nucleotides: TGTGCCAGCAGTTACGCGGGGGGGCTCGAGCAGTACTTC. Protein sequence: CASSYAGGLEQYF.

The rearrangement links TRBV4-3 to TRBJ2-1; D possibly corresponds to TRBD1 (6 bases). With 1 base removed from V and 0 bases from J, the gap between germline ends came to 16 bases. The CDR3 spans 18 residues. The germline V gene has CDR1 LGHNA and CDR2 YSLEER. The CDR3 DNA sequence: TGCGCCAGCAGCCAAGCCCTGATCGGACAGATCTCCTACAATGAGCAGTTCTTC. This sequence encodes CASSQALIGQISYNEQFF.

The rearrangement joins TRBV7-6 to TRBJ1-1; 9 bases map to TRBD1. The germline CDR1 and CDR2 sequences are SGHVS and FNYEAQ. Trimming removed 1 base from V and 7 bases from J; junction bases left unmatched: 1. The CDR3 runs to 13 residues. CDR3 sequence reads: CASSLGGQGEAFF. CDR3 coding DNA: TGTGCCAGCAGCTTAGGGGGACAGGGTGAAGCTTTCTTT.

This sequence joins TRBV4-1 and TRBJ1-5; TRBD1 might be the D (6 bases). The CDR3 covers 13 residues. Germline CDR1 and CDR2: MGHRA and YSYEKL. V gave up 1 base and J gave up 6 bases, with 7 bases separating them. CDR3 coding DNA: TGCGCCAGCAGCCAAGGCAGGGGTCAGCCCCAGCATTTT. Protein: CASSQGRGQPQHF.

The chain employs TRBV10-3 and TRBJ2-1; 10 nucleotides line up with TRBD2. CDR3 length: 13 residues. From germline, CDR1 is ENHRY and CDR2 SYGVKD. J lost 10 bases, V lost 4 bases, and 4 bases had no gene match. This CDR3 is CAISGQREGEQFF. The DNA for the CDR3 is TGTGCCATCAGTGGGCAGCGGGAGGGAGAGCAGTTCTTC.

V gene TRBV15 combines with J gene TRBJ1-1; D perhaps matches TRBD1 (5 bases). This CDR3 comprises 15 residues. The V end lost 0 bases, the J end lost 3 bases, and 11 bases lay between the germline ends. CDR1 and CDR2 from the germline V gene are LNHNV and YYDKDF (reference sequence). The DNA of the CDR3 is TGTGCCACCAGCAGAGAAGCCAGGGTTCACACTGAAGCTTTCTTT. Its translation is CATSREARVHTEAFF.

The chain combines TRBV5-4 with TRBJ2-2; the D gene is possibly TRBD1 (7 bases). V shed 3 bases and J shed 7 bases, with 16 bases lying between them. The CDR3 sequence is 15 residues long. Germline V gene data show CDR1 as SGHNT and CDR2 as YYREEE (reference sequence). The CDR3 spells CASSWAGGGIGELFF. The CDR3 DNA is TGTGCCAGCAGCTGGGCAGGGGGAGGAATCGGGGAGCTGTTTTTT.

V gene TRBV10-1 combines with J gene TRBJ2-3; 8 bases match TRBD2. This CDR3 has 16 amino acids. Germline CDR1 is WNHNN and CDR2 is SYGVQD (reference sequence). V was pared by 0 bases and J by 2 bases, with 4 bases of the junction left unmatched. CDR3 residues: CASSESASGYTDTQYF. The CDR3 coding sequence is TGCGCCAGCAGTGAGTCAGCTAGCGGGTACACAGATACGCAGTATTTT.

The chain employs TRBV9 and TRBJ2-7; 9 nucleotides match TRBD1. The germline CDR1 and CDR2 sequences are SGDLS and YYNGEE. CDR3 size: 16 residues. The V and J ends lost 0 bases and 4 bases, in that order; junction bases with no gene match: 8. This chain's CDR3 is CASSVVLRTGEYEQYF. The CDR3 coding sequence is TGTGCCAGCAGCGTAGTCTTAAGGACAGGGGAGTACGAGCAGTACTTC.

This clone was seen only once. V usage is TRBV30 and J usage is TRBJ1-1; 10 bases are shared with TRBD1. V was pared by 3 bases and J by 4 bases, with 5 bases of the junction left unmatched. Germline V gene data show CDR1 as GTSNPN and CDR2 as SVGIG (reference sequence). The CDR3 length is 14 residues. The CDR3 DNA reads TGTGCCTGGAGCCTGGGACAGGGGAGCACTGAAGCTTTCTTT. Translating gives CAWSLGQGSTEAFF. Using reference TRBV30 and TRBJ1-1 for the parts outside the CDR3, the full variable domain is SQTIHQWPATLVQPVGSPLSLECTVEGTSNPNLYWYRQAAGRGLQLLFYSVGIGQISSEVPQNLSASRPQDRQFILSSKKLLLSDSGFYLCAWSLGQGSTEAFFGQGTRLTVV.

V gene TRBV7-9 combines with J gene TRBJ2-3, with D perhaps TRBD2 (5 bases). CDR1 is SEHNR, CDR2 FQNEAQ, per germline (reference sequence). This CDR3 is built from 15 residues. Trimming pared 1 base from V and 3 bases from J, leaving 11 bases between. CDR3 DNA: TGTGCCAGCAGCTTAGGCGGGTTGGTGACAGATACGCAGTATTTT. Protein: CASSLGGLVTDTQYF.

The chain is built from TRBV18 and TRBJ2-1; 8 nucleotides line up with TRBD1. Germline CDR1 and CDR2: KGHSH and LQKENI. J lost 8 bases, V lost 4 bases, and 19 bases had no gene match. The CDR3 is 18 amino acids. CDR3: CASSLATSGQARVDEQFF. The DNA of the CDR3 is TGTGCCAGCTCACTTGCCACGTCGGGACAGGCACGGGTGGATGAGCAGTTCTTC.

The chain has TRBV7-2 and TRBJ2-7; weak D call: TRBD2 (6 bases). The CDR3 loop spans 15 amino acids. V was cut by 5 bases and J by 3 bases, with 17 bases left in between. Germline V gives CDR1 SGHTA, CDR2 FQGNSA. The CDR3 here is CASSEGGGNYYEQYF. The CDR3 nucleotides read TGTGCCAGCAGCGAAGGTGGGGGGAATTACTACGAGCAGTACTTC.

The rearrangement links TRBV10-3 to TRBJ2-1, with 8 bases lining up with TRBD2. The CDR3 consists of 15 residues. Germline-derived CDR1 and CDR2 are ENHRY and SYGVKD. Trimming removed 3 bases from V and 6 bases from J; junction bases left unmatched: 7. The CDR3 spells CAISDRAGVFNEQFF. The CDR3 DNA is TGTGCCATCAGTGATAGAGCGGGAGTGTTCAATGAGCAGTTCTTC.

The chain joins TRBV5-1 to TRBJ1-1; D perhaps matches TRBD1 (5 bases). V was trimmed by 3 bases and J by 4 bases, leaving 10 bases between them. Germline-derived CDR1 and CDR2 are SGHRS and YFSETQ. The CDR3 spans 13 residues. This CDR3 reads CASSSGPSTEAFF. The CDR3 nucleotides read TGCGCCAGCAGCTCAGGGCCGAGCACTGAAGCTTTCTTT.

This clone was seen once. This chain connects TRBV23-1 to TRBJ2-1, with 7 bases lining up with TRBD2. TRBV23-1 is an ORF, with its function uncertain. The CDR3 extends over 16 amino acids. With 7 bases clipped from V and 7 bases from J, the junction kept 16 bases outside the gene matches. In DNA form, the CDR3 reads TGCGCCAGCAACCATACCCAGCGGGGTCCCACAAATGAGCAGTTCTTC. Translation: CASNHTQRGPTNEQFF.

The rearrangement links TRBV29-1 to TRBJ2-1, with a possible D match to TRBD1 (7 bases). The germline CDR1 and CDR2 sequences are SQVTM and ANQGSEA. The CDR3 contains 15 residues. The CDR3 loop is CPLPTYRGGWDEQFF. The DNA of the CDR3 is TGCCCCCTGCCCACCTACAGGGGAGGTTGGGATGAGCAGTTCTTC.

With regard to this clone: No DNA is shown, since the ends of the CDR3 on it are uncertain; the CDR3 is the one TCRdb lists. Here the CDR3 reads CASRFGCGTYNEQFF. The chain carries TRBV12-2 and TRBJ2-1; the table's D call TRBD2 went unverified against the DNA. TRBV12-2 is a recognized pseudogene. The CDR3 spans 15 residues, counting both ends.

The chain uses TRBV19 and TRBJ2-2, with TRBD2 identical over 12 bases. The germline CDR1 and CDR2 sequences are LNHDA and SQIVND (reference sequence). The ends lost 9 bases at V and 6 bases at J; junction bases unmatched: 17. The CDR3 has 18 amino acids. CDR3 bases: TGTGCCAGAGACATCGTACTAGCGGGAGGCGATATAGCCGGGGAGCTGTTTTTT. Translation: CARDIVLAGGDIAGELFF. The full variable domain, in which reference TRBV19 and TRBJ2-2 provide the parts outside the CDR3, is DGGITQSPKYLFRKEGQNVTLSCEQNLNHDAMYWYRQDPGQGLRLIYYSQIVNDFQKGDIAEGYSVSREKKESFPLTVTSAQKNPTAFYLCARDIVLAGGDIAGELFFGEGSRLTVL.

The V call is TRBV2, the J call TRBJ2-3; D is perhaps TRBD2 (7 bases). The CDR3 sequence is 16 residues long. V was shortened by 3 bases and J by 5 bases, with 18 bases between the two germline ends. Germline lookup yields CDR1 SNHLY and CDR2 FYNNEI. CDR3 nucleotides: TGTGCCAGCAGTGAGGATTCGGGGGGCGCGGGAGATACGCAGTATTTT. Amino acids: CASSEDSGGAGDTQYF. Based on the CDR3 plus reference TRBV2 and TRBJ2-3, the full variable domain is EPEVTQTPSHQVTQMGQEVILRCVPISNHLYFYWYRQILGQKVEFLVSFYNNEISEKSEIFDDQFSVERPDGSNFTLKIRSTKLEDSAMYFCASSEDSGGAGDTQYFGPGTRLTVL.

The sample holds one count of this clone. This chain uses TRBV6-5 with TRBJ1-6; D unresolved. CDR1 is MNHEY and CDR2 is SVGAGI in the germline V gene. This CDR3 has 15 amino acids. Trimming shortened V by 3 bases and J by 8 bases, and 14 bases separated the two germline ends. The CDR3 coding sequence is TGTGCCAGCAGTTATTCCGGGCCGAGGGATTCACCCCTCCACTTT. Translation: CASSYSGPRDSPLHF.

CDR3 amino acids: CASSTGQGENSPLHF. DNA for the CDR3: TGTGCCAGCAGCACGGGACAGGGAGAGAATTCACCCCTCCACTTT. The chain links TRBV13 to TRBJ1-6; TRBD1 aligns across 9 bases. The ends lost 5 bases at V and 7 bases at J; junction bases unmatched: 6. This CDR3 region has 15 residues. In germline, CDR1 is PRHDT, CDR2 FYEKMQ (reference sequence).

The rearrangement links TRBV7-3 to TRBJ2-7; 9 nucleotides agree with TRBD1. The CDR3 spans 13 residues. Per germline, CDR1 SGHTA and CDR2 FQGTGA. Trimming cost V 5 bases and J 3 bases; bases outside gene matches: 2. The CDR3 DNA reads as TGTGCCAGCAGCCCGGGACAGGGCTACGAGCAGTACTTC. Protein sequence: CASSPGQGYEQYF. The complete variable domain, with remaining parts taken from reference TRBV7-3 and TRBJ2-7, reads GAGVSQTPSNKVTEKGKYVELRCDPISGHTALYWYRQSLGQGPEFLIYFQGTGAADDSGLPNDRFFAVRPEGSVSTLKIQRTERGDSAVYLCASSPGQGYEQYFGPGTRLTVT.

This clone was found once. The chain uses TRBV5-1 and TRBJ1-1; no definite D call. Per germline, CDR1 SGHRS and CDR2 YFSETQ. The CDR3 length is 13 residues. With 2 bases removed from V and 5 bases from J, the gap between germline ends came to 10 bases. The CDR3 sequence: CASSLDFTTEAFF. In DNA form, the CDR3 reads TGCGCCAGCAGCTTAGACTTTACTACTGAAGCTTTCTTT. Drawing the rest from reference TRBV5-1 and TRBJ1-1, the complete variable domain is KAGVTQTPRYLIKTRGQQVTLSCSPISGHRSVSWYQQTPGQGLQFLFEYFSETQRNKGNFPGRFSGRQFSNSRSEMNVSTLELGDSALYLCASSLDFTTEAFFGQGTRLTVV.

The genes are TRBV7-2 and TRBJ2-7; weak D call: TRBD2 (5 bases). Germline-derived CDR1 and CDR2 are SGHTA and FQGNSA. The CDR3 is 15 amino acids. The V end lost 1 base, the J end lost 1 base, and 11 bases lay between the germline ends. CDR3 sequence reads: CASSLEGRGSYEQYF. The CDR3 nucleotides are TGTGCCAGCAGCTTAGAGGGTCGGGGTTCCTACGAGCAGTACTTC.

The CDR3 protein is CASSQGGTSVVEQYF. In nucleotides, the CDR3 is TGTGCCAGCAGCCAGGGAGGGACTAGCGTAGTCGAGCAGTACTTC. The chain combines TRBV3-1 (or the pseudogene TRBV3-2) with TRBJ2-7; the match to TRBD2 covers 10 bases. After removal of 3 bases from V and 6 bases from J, the junction contained 8 bases not matched to a gene. CDR3 length: 15 amino acids. Germline V gene lookup returns CDR1 LGHDT and CDR2 YNNKEL (reference sequence).

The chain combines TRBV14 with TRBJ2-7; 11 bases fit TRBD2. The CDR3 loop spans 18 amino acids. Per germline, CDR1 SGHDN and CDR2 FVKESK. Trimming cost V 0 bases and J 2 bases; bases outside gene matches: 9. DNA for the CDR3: TGTGCCAGCAGCCAAGATTGGGCGGAACTAGCGGGGGCCTACGAGCAGTACTTC. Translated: CASSQDWAELAGAYEQYF.

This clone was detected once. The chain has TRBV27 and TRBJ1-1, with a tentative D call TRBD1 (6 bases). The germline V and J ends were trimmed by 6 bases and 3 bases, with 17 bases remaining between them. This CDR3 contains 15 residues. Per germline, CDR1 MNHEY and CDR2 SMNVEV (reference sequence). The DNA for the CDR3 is TGTGCCAGCAGCCGGGGGGCGTTGGGGGACACTGAAGCTTTCTTT. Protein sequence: CASSRGALGDTEAFF.